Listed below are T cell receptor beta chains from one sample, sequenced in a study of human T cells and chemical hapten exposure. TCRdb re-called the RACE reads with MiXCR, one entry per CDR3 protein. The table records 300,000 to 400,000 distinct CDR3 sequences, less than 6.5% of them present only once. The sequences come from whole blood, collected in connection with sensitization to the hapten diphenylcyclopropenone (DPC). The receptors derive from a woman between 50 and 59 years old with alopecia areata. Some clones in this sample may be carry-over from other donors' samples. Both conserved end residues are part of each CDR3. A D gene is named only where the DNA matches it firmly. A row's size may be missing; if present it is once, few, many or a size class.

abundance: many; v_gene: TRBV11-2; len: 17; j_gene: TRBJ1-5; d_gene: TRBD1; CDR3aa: CASSWGQGDWGNQPQHF; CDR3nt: TGTGCCAGCAGCTGGGGACAGGGGGACTGGGGCAATCAGCCCCAGCATTTT
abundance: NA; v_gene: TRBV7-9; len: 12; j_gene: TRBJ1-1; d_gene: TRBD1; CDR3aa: CATPGGGTEAFF; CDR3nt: TGTGCCACTCCAGGGGGAGGCACTGAAGCTTTCTTT
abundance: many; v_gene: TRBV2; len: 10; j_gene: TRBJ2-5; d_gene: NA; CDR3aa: CASGGGTQYF; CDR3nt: TGTGCCAGCGGCGGCGGGACCCAGTACTTC
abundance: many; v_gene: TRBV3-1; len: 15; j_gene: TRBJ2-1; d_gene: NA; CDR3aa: CASSQALGIYNEQFF; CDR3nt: TGTGCCAGCAGCCAAGCTCTAGGTATCTACAATGAGCAGTTCTTC
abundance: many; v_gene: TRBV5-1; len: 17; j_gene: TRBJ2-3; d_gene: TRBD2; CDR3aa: CASSPLWTSGATDTQYF; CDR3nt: TGCGCCAGCAGCCCCCTCTGGACTAGCGGGGCCACAGATACGCAGTATTTT
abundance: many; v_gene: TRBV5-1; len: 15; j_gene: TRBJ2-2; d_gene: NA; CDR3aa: CASSLSTIDTGELFF; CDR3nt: TGCGCCAGCAGCTTGAGTACTATCGACACCGGGGAGCTGTTTTTT
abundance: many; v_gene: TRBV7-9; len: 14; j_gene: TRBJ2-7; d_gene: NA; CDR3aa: CASSLRTEWHEQYF; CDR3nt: TGTGCCAGCAGCTTAAGGACAGAATGGCACGAGCAGTACTTC
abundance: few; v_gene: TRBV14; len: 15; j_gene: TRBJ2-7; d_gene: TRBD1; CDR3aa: CASSPQVQGNYEQYF; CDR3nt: TGTGCCAGCAGCCCACAGGTACAGGGGAACTACGAGCAGTACTTC
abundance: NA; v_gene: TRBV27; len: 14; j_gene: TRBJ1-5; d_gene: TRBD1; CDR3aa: CASSQGGADQPQHF; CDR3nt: TGTGCCAGCAGTCAAGGGGGCGCGGATCAGCCCCAGCATTTT
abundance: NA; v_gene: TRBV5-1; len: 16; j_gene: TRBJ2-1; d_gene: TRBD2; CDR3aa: CASSFAGLAGRNEQFF; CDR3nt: TGCGCCAGCAGCTTCGCGGGACTAGCGGGAAGGAATGAGCAGTTCTTC
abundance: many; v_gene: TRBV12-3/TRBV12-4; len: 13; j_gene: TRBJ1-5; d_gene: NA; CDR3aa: CASRNREGQPQHF; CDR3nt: TGTGCCAGCCGCAACAGGGAAGGTCAGCCCCAGCATTTT